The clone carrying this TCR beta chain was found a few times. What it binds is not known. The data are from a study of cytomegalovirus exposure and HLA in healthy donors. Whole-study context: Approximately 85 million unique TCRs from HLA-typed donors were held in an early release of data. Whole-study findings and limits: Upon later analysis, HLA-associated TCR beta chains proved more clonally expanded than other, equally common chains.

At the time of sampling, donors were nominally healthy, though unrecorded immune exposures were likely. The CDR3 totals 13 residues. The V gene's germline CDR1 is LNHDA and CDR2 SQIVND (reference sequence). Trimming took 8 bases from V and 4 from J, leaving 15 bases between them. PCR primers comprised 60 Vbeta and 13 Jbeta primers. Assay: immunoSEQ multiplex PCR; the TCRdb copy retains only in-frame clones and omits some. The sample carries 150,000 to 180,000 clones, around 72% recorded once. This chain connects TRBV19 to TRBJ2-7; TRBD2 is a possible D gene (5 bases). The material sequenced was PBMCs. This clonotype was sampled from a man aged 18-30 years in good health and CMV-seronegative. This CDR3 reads CASPAERGYEQYF. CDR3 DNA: TGTGCCAGTCCAGCCGAACGGGGATACGAGCAGTACTTC.